Listed below are T cell receptor beta chains from one sample, sequenced in a study of human T cells and chemical hapten exposure. TCRdb fed the RACE reads into MiXCR, producing one record per CDR3 protein. Of roughly 180,000 distinct CDR3 sequences in the sample, about 14% were seen once. The source material was whole blood, sampled in connection with sensitization to the hapten diphenylcyclopropenone (DPC). The receptors originated from a woman aged 25-40 years with alopecia areata. Some clones in this sample may be carry-over from other donors' samples. Each CDR3 is given with its conserved first and last residue. D genes are given only for firm matches. Where a row states a size, it is once, few, many or the class of an expanded clone; other rows omit it.

j_call clone_size v_call d_call cdr3_aa cdr3_nt
TRBJ2-7 NA TRBV7-9 TRBD1 CASSRTGSNEQYF TGTGCCAGCAGTCGGACAGGGAGCAACGAGCAGTACTTC
TRBJ1-2 many TRBV28 TRBD1 CASFHSGGPTIYGYTF TGTGCCAGCTTTCATTCAGGGGGCCCCACTATCTATGGCTACACCTTC
TRBJ2-1 few TRBV7-6 NA CASSLMAGADSYNEQFF TGTGCCAGCAGCTTAATGGCGGGGGCCGACTCCTACAATGAGCAGTTCTTC
TRBJ2-7 few TRBV28 NA CASSPRGSGIYEQYF TGTGCCAGCAGTCCGAGGGGGTCGGGGATATACGAGCAGTACTTC
TRBJ1-1 NA TRBV28 NA CASRAGRVTEAFF TGTGCCAGCAGGGCAGGGAGGGTCACTGAAGCTTTCTTT
TRBJ1-1 NA TRBV24-1 NA CATSETGNTEAFF TGTGCCACCAGTGAGACAGGGAACACTGAAGCTTTCTTT
TRBJ1-6 NA TRBV3-1 NA CASSQAPYNPPLHF TGTGCCAGCAGCCAAGCCCCTTATAATCCACCCCTCCACTTT
TRBJ1-1 few TRBV29-1 NA CSVVRQGNTEAFF TGCAGCGTTGTAAGGCAGGGGAACACTGAAGCTTTCTTT
TRBJ2-7 few TRBV7-3 NA CASSTSPGYEQYF TGTGCCAGCAGCACCTCCCCCGGTTACGAGCAGTACTTC
TRBJ2-7 NA TRBV7-2 NA CASRGSDYEQYF TGTGCCAGCAGGGGATCAGACTACGAGCAGTACTTC
TRBJ1-1 few TRBV7-9 TRBD1 CASSPGQGRRMNTEAFF TGTGCCAGCAGCCCCGGACAGGGGCGGAGGATGAACACTGAAGCTTTCTTT
TRBJ1-3 NA TRBV28 NA CVSSRRRTADKGNTIYF TGTGTCAGCAGTCGAAGACGGACAGCGGACAAGGGAAACACCATATATTTT
TRBJ2-4 NA TRBV12-3/TRBV12-4 NA CASSLRQAIQYF TGTGCCAGCAGTTTGAGACAGGCTATTCAGTACTTC
TRBJ1-6 NA TRBV27 NA CASSFRDGNSPLHF TGTGCCAGCAGTTTCCGGGACGGAAATTCACCCCTCCACTTT
TRBJ2-3 many TRBV20-1 NA CSAEVLSDTQYF TGCAGTGCTGAAGTATTATCAGATACGCAGTATTTT
TRBJ1-1 NA TRBV6-5 TRBD1 CASRRLDREGEAFF TGTGCCAGCAGGCGACTGGACAGGGAAGGTGAAGCTTTCTTT